This record concerns one T cell receptor (beta chain) sequence. This sample was included in a study of blood T cell repertoires in COVID-19. At the level of the study: Acute and convalescent COVID-19 samples came from the United States, Italy and Spain.

TCRdb keeps only in-frame clones here, not all; method: immunoSEQ multiplex PCR. The sample contains a few hundred thousand clones, 75% to 90% of which appear only once. The sequencing input was peripheral blood. This clonotype was obtained from a woman between 65 and 79 years old with COVID-19, enrolled during active disease.

CDR3 in amino acids: CASSLGEEGQPQHF. The DNA of the CDR3 is TGCGCCAGCAGCTTGGGGGAGGAGGGTCAGCCCCAGCATTTT. V usage is TRBV5-1 and J usage is TRBJ1-5; D gene uncertain. This CDR3 has 14 residues. With 0 bases removed from V and 6 bases from J, the gap between germline ends came to 10 bases. CDR1 is SGHRS and CDR2 is YFSETQ in the germline V gene. The variable domain in full, with the rest retrieved from reference TRBV5-1 and TRBJ1-5, is KAGVTQTPRYLIKTRGQQVTLSCSPISGHRSVSWYQQTPGQGLQFLFEYFSETQRNKGNFPGRFSGRQFSNSRSEMNVSTLELGDSALYLCASSLGEEGQPQHFGDGTRLSIL.